A single sample is the source of the 13 T cell receptor beta chains below, sequenced in a study of cytomegalovirus exposure and HLA in healthy donors. Vbeta (60) and Jbeta (13) primers were used in the PCR. The method was immunoSEQ multiplex PCR; TCRdb's version includes in-frame clones alone and lacks a portion of them. The sample gives approximately 200,000 clones, 70% to 75% of which show up once; 3.1% is in the top ten. The source material was PBMCs. The receptors shown here come from a young woman in good health and CMV-seropositive.

The rearrangement links TRBV5-1 to TRBJ1-5, with a tentative D call TRBD1 (5 bases). This CDR3 region has 14 residues. Germline V CDR1 and CDR2: SGHRS, YFSETQ. V gave up 4 bases and J gave up 6 bases, with 14 bases separating them. DNA of the CDR3: TGCGCCAGCAGCCCGGGACTCCGGGGTCAGCCCCAGCATTTT. Amino acid sequence: CASSPGLRGQPQHF.

This rearrangement joins TRBV2 to TRBJ1-2; 9 nucleotides match TRBD1. V gave up 6 bases and J gave up 3 bases; unmatched junction bases: 8. The CDR3 runs to 15 residues. Germline CDR1 is SNHLY and CDR2 is FYNNEI. The chain's CDR3 is CASRGLRDRDYGYTF. DNA for the CDR3: TGTGCCAGCAGAGGCCTCCGGGACAGGGACTATGGCTACACCTTC.

The chain combines TRBV28 with TRBJ2-3; the D gene is possibly TRBD2 (7 bases). Per the germline V gene, CDR1 is MDHEN and CDR2 is SYDVKM. With 6 bases removed from V and 10 bases from J, the gap between germline ends came to 17 bases. This CDR3 has 13 amino acids. The CDR3 sequence: CASSHREGDAQYF. The CDR3 DNA reads TGTGCCAGCAGCCACAGGGAGGGGGATGCGCAGTATTTT.

The chain uses TRBV5-1 and TRBJ2-5; 12 bases agree with TRBD2. J was trimmed by 2 bases and V by 4 bases; bases with no gene match: 3. From germline, CDR1 is SGHRS and CDR2 YFSETQ. This CDR3 contains 15 residues. Written as DNA, the CDR3 is TGCGCCAGCAGCGCGCTAGCGGGAGGGCAAGAGACCCAGTACTTC. Amino acids: CASSALAGGQETQYF. Filled out from reference TRBV5-1 and TRBJ2-5, the complete variable domain reads KAGVTQTPRYLIKTRGQQVTLSCSPISGHRSVSWYQQTPGQGLQFLFEYFSETQRNKGNFPGRFSGRQFSNSRSEMNVSTLELGDSALYLCASSALAGGQETQYFGPGTRLLVL.

This clone was seen a handful of times. The chain links TRBV13 to TRBJ2-3; the match to TRBD2 covers 7 bases. With 5 bases clipped from V and 3 bases from J, the junction kept 8 bases outside the gene matches. The V gene's germline CDR1 is PRHDT and CDR2 FYEKMQ (reference sequence). The length of the CDR3 is 15 residues. The CDR3 sequence is CASSPQAGWTDTQYF. For the CDR3, the DNA is TGTGCCAGCAGCCCTCAAGCGGGGTGGACAGATACGCAGTATTTT.

The chain is built from TRBV10-3 and TRBJ2-6; 9 bases agree with TRBD2. The CDR3 runs 18 residues. The V gene end was trimmed by 3 bases and the J gene end by 1 base; junction bases not matched to a gene: 7. CDR1 is ENHRY, CDR2 SYGVKD, per germline. The CDR3 loop is CAISEPTSGQSGANVLTF. In DNA, the CDR3 is TGTGCCATCAGTGAACCGACTAGCGGACAATCTGGGGCCAACGTCCTGACTTTC.

J is TRBJ2-1 and V is TRBV28; perhaps TRBD2 as D (5 bases). Trimming took 3 bases from V and 4 from J, leaving 7 bases between them. This CDR3 spans 13 amino acids. The V gene's germline CDR1 is MDHEN and CDR2 SYDVKM. CDR3 sequence reads: CASSFRGYNEQFF. The CDR3 DNA follows: TGTGCCAGCAGTTTTCGGGGTTACAATGAGCAGTTCTTC.

V and J are TRBV6-5 and TRBJ2-7, with TRBD2 matching over 14 bases. The germline V gene encodes CDR1 MNHEY and CDR2 SVGAGI. V trimming: 7 bases; J trimming: 3 bases; junction bases outside the gene matches: 5. The CDR3 length is 15 residues. The CDR3 here is CASTPGLAGGYEQYF. Written as DNA, the CDR3 is TGTGCCAGCACCCCTGGACTAGCGGGGGGCTACGAGCAGTACTTC.

V and J are TRBV5-1 and TRBJ1-1; 7 nucleotides align to TRBD1. Germline V gene data show CDR1 as SGHRS and CDR2 as YFSETQ. The CDR3 covers 14 residues. Trimming at V came to 0 bases and at J to 3 bases, leaving 2 bases not matched to a gene. The CDR3 DNA follows: TGCGCCAGCAGCTTGGACAGGGGAGACACTGAAGCTTTCTTT. It specifies CASSLDRGDTEAFF.

This clone appeared once. The CDR3 bases are TGTGCCAGTAGTATAGTCGGAGGGGCTAGCAATCAGCCCCAGCATTTT. Its translation: CASSIVGGASNQPQHF. V is TRBV19 and J is TRBJ1-5; TRBD1 might be the D (5 bases). The V end was cut by 1 base, the J end by 0 bases, with 10 bases between. The CDR3 has 16 residues. CDR1 and CDR2 (germline): LNHDA, SQIVND (reference sequence).

The chain links TRBV6-4 to TRBJ1-2; tentative D call: TRBD1 (5 bases). This CDR3 region has 13 residues. The V end was cut by 4 bases, the J end by 2 bases, with 8 bases between. From germline, CDR1 is MRHNA and CDR2 SNTAGT. This chain's CDR3 is CASSGQYNYGYTF. The CDR3 DNA reads as TGTGCCAGCAGTGGACAGTACAACTATGGCTACACCTTC.

This clone was seen more than once but under ten times. V is TRBV10-2 and J is TRBJ2-7; 11 bases fit TRBD2. The CDR3 is 14 residues long. Germline V lookup: CDR1 WSHSY, CDR2 SAAADI. J gave up 4 bases and V 2 bases, and 1 base lay outside the gene matches. CDR3: CASSELAGGYEQYF. The CDR3 nucleotides read TGCGCCAGCAGTGAGCTAGCGGGAGGATACGAGCAGTACTTC.

This rearrangement joins TRBV19 to TRBJ1-6; D call uncertain. The CDR3 spans 15 residues. V lost 6 bases and J lost 9, with 18 bases in between. Germline V gene data show CDR1 as LNHDA and CDR2 as SQIVND (reference sequence). The CDR3 region is CASRSGPTGTSPLHF. CDR3 DNA sequence: TGTGCCAGTAGGAGCGGACCTACTGGTACTTCACCCCTCCACTTT.